The 4 T cell receptor beta chains given below trace back to one sample, sequenced in a study of blood T cell repertoires in COVID-19. Clones were sequenced by immunoSEQ multiplex PCR, and TCRdb holds only the in-frame ones, with some missing. The table records about 320,000 clones, under 95% of them present only once. The specimen sequenced was PBMCs or T cells enriched from blood (not recorded which). Receptors originate from a man in his 60s who had recovered from COVID-19.

This clone was observed a few times. V gene TRBV5-6 combines with J gene TRBJ1-2, with 8 nucleotides matching TRBD1. V dropped 4 bases and J dropped 8; count of bases not matched to a gene: 13. CDR1 SGHDT and CDR2 YYEEEE come from the germline V gene. This CDR3 has 15 amino acids. The CDR3 sequence is CASSPGAGRGQGYTF. The CDR3 DNA follows: TGTGCCAGCAGCCCCGGAGCGGGCAGGGGGCAAGGCTACACCTTC.

The chain couples TRBV27 to TRBJ1-2; D gene unclear. Trimming stripped 4 bases from V and 0 bases from J, with 9 bases between. Looked up from germline, CDR1 is MNHEY and CDR2 is SMNVEV (reference sequence). This CDR3 spans 14 amino acids. This chain's CDR3 is CASSSTGANYGYTF. As DNA, the CDR3 is TGTGCCAGCAGTTCGACGGGAGCTAACTATGGCTACACCTTC.

The count of this clone is one. The chain recombines TRBV5-6 with TRBJ1-1, with D possibly being TRBD1 (6 bases). CDR3 length: 12 amino acids. The V gene lost 4 bases and the J gene lost 9 bases, with 13 bases spanning the gap. Per the germline V gene, CDR1 is SGHDT and CDR2 is YYEEEE. The DNA of the CDR3 is TGTGCCAGCAGCAAAGGGACATCTAAAGCTTTCTTT. Residues: CASSKGTSKAFF.

This clone was seen only a few times. The V gene is TRBV5-1, the J gene TRBJ2-5, with TRBD2 identical over 10 bases. Per the germline V gene, CDR1 is SGHRS and CDR2 is YFSETQ. Trimming cost V 4 bases and J 5 bases; bases outside gene matches: 14. This CDR3 contains 17 residues. For the CDR3, the DNA is TGCGCCAGCAGCCTTGGCCCTAGCGGGGGTCGGGGGGAGACCCAGTACTTC. Protein: CASSLGPSGGRGETQYF. Drawing the rest from reference TRBV5-1 and TRBJ2-5, the complete variable domain is KAGVTQTPRYLIKTRGQQVTLSCSPISGHRSVSWYQQTPGQGLQFLFEYFSETQRNKGNFPGRFSGRQFSNSRSEMNVSTLELGDSALYLCASSLGPSGGRGETQYFGPGTRLLVL.